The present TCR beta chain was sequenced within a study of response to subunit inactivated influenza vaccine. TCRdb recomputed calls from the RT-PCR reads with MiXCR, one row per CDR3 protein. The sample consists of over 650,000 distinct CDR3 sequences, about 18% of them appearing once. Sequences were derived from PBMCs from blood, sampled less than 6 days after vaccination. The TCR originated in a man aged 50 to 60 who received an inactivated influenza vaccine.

CDR3 DNA: TGCGCCAGCAGCTTGGATGTTGGGGAGACCCAGTACTTC. Translation gives CASSLDVGETQYF. V usage is TRBV5-1 and J usage is TRBJ2-5; no reliable D call. V lost 0 bases and J lost 5, with 8 bases in between. Germline CDR1 SGHRS, CDR2 YFSETQ. The CDR3 is made up of 13 amino acids.